The subject of this entry is one TCR beta chain. This entry belongs to a study of blood T cell repertoires in COVID-19. Study-wide background: Researchers got acute and convalescent COVID-19 samples from the United States, Italy and Spain. T cells, B-cell-depleted T cells, or PBMCs supplied cDNA or gDNA.

CDR3 length: 14 residues. CDR1 and CDR2 (germline): KGHSH, LQKENI. The ends were cut back, 2 bases at V and 8 bases at J, with 13 bases in the middle. In the original processing: Amplification of reference gene primers was used by the study to estimate nucleated cell counts. Data came from immunoSEQ multiplex PCR; TCRdb stores just in-frame clones and leaves some out. The V and J calls and clone size are taken from that table; D and trimming were inferred from the DNA. The repertoire holds about 140,000 clones, with approximately 82% as singletons. This chain connects TRBV18 to TRBJ2-1; D unresolved. The sequenced sample consisted of peripheral blood. The sequence derives from a human donor in a cohort sampled during active COVID-19. The CDR3 sequence: CASSPFDMPHEQFF. CDR3 sequence (DNA): TGTGCCAGCTCACCATTTGACATGCCCCATGAGCAGTTCTTC.